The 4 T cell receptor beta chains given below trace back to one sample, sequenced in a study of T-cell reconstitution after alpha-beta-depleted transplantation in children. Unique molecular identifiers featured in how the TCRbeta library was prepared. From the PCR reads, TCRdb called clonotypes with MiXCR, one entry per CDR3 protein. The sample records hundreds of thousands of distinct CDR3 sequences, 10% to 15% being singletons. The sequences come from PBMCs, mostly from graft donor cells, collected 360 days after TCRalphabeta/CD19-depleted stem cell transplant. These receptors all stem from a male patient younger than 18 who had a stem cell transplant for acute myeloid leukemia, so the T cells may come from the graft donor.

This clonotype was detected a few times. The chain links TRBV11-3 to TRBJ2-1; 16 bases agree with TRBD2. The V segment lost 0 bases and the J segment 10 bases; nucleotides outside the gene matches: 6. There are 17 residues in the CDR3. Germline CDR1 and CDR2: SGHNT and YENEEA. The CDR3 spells CASSLELGTSGRGEQFF. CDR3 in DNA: TGTGCCAGCAGCTTAGAGCTGGGGACTAGCGGGAGGGGGGAGCAGTTCTTC.

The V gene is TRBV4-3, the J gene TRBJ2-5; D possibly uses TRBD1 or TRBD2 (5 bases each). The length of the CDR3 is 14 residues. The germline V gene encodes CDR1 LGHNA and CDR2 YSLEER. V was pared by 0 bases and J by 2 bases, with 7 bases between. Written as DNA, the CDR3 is TGCGCCAGCAGCCAAGATTGGGGGCAAGAGACCCAGTACTTC. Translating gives CASSQDWGQETQYF.

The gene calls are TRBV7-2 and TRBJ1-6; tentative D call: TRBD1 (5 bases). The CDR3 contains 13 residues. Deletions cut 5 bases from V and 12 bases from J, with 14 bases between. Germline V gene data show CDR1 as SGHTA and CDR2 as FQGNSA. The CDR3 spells CASSPYGGGPLHF. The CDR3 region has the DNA TGTGCCAGCAGCCCATACGGGGGAGGACCCCTCCACTTT.

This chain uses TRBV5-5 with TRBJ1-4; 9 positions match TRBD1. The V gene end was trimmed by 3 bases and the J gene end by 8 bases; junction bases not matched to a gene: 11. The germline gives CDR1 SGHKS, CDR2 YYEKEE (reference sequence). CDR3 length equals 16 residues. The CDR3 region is CASSSAGQGIEEKLFF. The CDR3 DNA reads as TGTGCCAGCAGCTCTGCGGGACAGGGAATTGAGGAAAAACTGTTTTTT.